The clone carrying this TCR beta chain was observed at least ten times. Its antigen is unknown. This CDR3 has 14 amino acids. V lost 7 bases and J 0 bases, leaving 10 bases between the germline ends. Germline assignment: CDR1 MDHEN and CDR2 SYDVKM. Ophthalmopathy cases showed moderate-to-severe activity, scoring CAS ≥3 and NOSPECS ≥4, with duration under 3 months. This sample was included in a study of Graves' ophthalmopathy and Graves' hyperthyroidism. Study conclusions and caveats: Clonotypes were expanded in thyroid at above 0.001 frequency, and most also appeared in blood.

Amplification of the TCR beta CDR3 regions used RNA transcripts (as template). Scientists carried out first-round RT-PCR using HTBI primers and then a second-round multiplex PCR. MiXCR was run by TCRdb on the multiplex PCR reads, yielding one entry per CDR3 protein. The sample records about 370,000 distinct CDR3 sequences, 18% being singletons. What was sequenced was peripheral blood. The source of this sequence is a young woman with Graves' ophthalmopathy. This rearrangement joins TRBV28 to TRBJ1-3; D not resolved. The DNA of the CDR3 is TGTGCCAGCAAAGGACTGCGCTCTGGAAACACCATATATTTT. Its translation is CASKGLRSGNTIYF.